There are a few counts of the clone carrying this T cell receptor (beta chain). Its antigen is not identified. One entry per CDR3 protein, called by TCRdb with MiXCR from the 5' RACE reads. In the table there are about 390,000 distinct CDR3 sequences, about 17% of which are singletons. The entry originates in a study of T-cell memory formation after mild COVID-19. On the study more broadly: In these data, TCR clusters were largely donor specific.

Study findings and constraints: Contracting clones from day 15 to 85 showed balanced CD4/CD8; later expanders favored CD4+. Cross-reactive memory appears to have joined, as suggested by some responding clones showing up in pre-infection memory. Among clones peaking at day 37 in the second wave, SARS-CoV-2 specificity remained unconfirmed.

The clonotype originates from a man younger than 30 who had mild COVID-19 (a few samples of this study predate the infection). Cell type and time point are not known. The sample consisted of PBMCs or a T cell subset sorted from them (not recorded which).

CDR3 sequence (DNA): TGTGCCAGCACCCTCGGGACAGGGCTTTTCGGGGAGCTGTTTTTT. Its protein product is CASTLGTGLFGELFF. The rearrangement links TRBV7-6 to TRBJ2-2; TRBD1 agrees at 9 bases. The CDR3 is 15 amino acids. Trimming removed 7 bases from V and 7 bases from J; junction bases left unmatched: 10. CDR1 and CDR2 (germline): SGHVS, FNYEAQ. The whole variable domain, remainder taken from reference TRBV7-6 and TRBJ2-2, is GAGVSQSPRYKVTKRGQDVALRCDPISGHVSLYWYRQALGQGPEFLTYFNYEAQQDKSGLPNDRFSAERPEGSISTLTIQRTEQRDSAMYRCASTLGTGLFGELFFGEGSRLTVL.